A single sample gave rise to the 4 T cell receptor beta chains below, sequenced in a study of TIL therapy for anti-PD-1-resistant metastatic lung cancer (dated by TCRdb to about 2021). This sample's time point label indicates: pre-treatment sample, taken before nivolumab and TIL therapy. Excised metastases, mostly pleural nodules or supraclavicular lymph nodes, were used as baseline tumor samples and were taken from the same resection from which TIL were grown. TCR beta CDR3 regions were amplified from genomic DNA with the immunoSEQ v3 hsTCRB kit using bias-controlled multiplex PCR. Here the immuneACCESS table is served through TCRdb, limited to in-frame sequences with V and J called. Missing clones are a known gap in these copies; in checked studies unresolved V genes cover under half, and the rest lacks a known reason. Within this sample are 95,000 or so clones, with around 71% of them counted one time only. In total, the top ten clones hold 9.5% to 12% of the sample.

The material sequenced was tumor tissue, taken at baseline. Receptors were obtained from a person between 30 and 80 years old with non-small cell lung cancer.

This clone came up a few times. The chain has TRBV21-1 and TRBJ1-5. TRBV21-1 is annotated as a pseudogene. The CDR3 is 14 residues long. CDR3 bases: TGTGCCAGCACCACACCTAAGGGCAATCAGCCCCAGCATTTT. As protein: CASTTPKGNQPQHF.

The chain employs TRBV7-6 and TRBJ2-2; 13 bases fit TRBD2. Trimming cost V 5 bases and J 9 bases; bases outside gene matches: 15. The CDR3 extends over 18 amino acids. The V gene's germline CDR1 is SGHVS and CDR2 FNYEAQ. The DNA of the CDR3 is TGTGCCAGCAGCCTTGGATCGGGACTAGCGGGACCCATAAGGGAGCTGTTTTTT. Translated: CASSLGSGLAGPIRELFF.

The CDR3, as DNA: TGCGCCAGCAGCAGTCGCGGGGGGGGCAAAGCCTACGAGCAGTACTTC. Its translation is CASSSRGGGKAYEQYF. This chain joins TRBV5-1 and TRBJ2-7, with 9 bases fitting TRBD2. The CDR3 is made up of 16 amino acids. V gave up 4 bases and J gave up 2 bases; unmatched junction bases: 10. From germline, CDR1 is SGHRS and CDR2 YFSETQ.

V usage is TRBV29-1 and J usage is TRBJ1-2, with D tentatively TRBD1 (5 bases). There are 12 residues in the CDR3. Germline-derived CDR1 and CDR2 are SQVTM and ANQGSEA. The CDR3 sequence is CTCERRDYGYTF. The CDR3 nucleotides read TGCACCTGTGAGCGCAGGGACTATGGCTACACCTTC.